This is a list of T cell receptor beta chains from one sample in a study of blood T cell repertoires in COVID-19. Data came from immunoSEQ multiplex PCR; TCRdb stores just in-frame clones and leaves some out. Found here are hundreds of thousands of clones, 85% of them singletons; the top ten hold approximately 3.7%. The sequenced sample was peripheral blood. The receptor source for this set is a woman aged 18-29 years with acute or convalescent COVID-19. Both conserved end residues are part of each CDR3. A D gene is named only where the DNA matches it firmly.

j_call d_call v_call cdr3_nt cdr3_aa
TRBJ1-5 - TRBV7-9 TGTGCCAGCAGCTACAGCGGTGATAGCAATCAGCCCCAGCATTTT CASSYSGDSNQPQHF
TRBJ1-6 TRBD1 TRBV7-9 TGTGCCAGCAGCTTAGGCCGGGACAGAGCTAATTCACCCCTCCACTTT CASSLGRDRANSPLHF
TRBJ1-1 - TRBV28 TGTGCCAGCAGCAAAATGTCAGAACTAATGAACACTGAAGCTTTCTTT CASSKMSELMNTEAFF
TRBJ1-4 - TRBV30 TGTGCCTGGAGTGTACGATGGGCATTGTGGGAAAAACTGTTTTTT CAWSVRWALWEKLFF
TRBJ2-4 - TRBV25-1 TGTGCCAGCAGTGAATATATCGGGGGGCCCAAAGGGAACATTCAGTACTTC CASSEYIGGPKGNIQYF
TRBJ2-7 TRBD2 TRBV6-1 TGTGCCAGCAGTGATGGGGGGTCCTGGGGGGGCGAGCAGTACTTC CASSDGGSWGGEQYF
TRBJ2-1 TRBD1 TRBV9 TGTGCCAGCAGCGTAGAAGGGACAGCCGACAATGAGCAGTTCTTC CASSVEGTADNEQFF
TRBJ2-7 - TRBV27 TGTGCCAGCAGTTTAGGTGGCAGGGGTTTGTACGAGCAGTACTTC CASSLGGRGLYEQYF
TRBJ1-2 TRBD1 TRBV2 TGTGCCAGCAGTCTATCTACCGGGACAGGTGCCGGCTACACCTTC CASSLSTGTGAGYTF
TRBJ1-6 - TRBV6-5 TGTGCCAGCAGTTACTCGCAGGGGCAGGGTAATTCACCCCTCCACTTT CASSYSQGQGNSPLHF